Presented here are 25 T cell receptor beta chains from one specimen sequenced in a study of Graves' ophthalmopathy and Graves' hyperthyroidism. The sequenced template was RNA, covering the TCR beta CDR3 region. RT-PCR was first run with HTBI primers, then multiplex PCR in a second round. TCRdb redid the calling of the multiplex PCR reads with MiXCR, one entry per CDR3 protein. This sample has 35,000 to 50,000 distinct CDR3 sequences, with 50% found just once. Sequencing used peripheral blood. The receptors originated from an adult woman with stable Graves' hyperthyroidism.

This clonotype was detected ten times or more. This chain uses TRBV12-3 or TRBV12-4 with TRBJ1-5; 7 positions match TRBD1. After removal of 3 bases from V and 2 bases from J, the junction contained 4 bases not matched to a gene. This CDR3 contains 15 residues. The CDR3 is CASSLGGQGNQPQHF. In nucleotides, the CDR3 is TGTGCCAGCAGTTTGGGCGGACAGGGCAATCAGCCCCAGCATTTT.

Details on this clonotype: Because the CDR3 is missing its conserved closing phenylalanine or tryptophan, this is likely a read error. This sequence joins TRBV6-6 and TRBJ2-2; 8 positions agree with TRBD2. The germline V gene has CDR1 MNHNY and CDR2 SVGAGI (reference sequence). J lost 7 bases, V lost 6 bases, and 16 bases had no gene match. The CDR3 runs 17 residues. For the CDR3, the DNA is TGTGCCAGCAGCACCCGGACTAGCAGGGCCGGGGACGGGGAGCTGTTTCTT. Protein: CASSTRTSRAGDGELFL.

The table lists this clonotype with a few counts. This may be a read error, as it is one base from a much larger clone. The chain joins TRBV20-1 to TRBJ2-3; TRBD1 is a possible D gene (6 bases). The germline CDR1 and CDR2 sequences are DFQATT and SNEGSKA (reference sequence). The CDR3 contains 13 residues. CDR3 protein: CSTRQASTDTQYF. CDR3 in DNA: TGCAGTACTAGACAGGCGAGCACAGATACGCAGTATTTT.

At least ten counts were recorded for this clonotype. Compared with germline, one end of the junction differs, possibly owing to a read error. The gene calls are TRBV7-7 and TRBJ1-1; D possibly corresponds to TRBD1 (5 bases). The CDR3 consists of 13 residues. CDR1 is SSHAT and CDR2 is FNYEAQ in the germline V gene (reference sequence). The CDR3 DNA is TGTGCTAGCAGCTTAGAAGTCGACAGTGAAGCTTTCTTT. It codes for CASSLEVDSEAFF.

This clonotype was found many times. The chain links TRBV27 to TRBJ1-1; TRBD1 might be the D (5 bases). Germline-derived CDR1 and CDR2 are MNHEY and SMNVEV (reference sequence). The CDR3 length is 14 residues. Trimming removed 8 bases at V and 5 bases at J, with 18 bases between. Here the CDR3 reads CASDETRGGTEAFF. The CDR3 DNA is TGTGCCAGCGACGAGACTCGGGGGGGGACTGAAGCTTTCTTT.

This clonotype was detected a few times. A much more abundant neighbour one base away suggests this may be a read error. Because the CDR3 is missing its conserved closing phenylalanine or tryptophan, this is likely a read error. The chain is built from TRBV27 and TRBJ2-5, with 8 bases lining up with TRBD2. The J segment lost 5 bases and the V segment lost 7 bases, leaving 12 bases of the junction unmatched. CDR1 is MNHEY, CDR2 SMNVEV, per germline (reference sequence). The CDR3 loop spans 15 amino acids. CDR3 nucleotide sequence: TGTGCCAGCACAAGAGCCGGGACTAGTATGGAGACCCAGTACCTC. As protein: CASTRAGTSMETQYL.

This clonotype was detected ten times or more. This chain uses TRBV30 with TRBJ1-2; maybe TRBD1 (5 bases). The CDR3 sequence is 12 residues long. Germline V lookup: CDR1 GTSNPN, CDR2 SVGIG (reference sequence). V dropped 4 bases and J dropped 6 bases, with 12 bases sitting between them. CDR3 sequence (DNA): TGTGCCTGGACCCCGGGGGAAGATGGCTACACCTTC. As protein: CAWTPGEDGYTF.

The chain is built from TRBV15 and TRBJ2-5, with TRBD2 as a possible D gene (5 bases). Trimming took off 0 bases at V and 7 bases at J, with 15 bases between the two ends. The germline gives CDR1 LNHNV, CDR2 YYDKDF (reference sequence). The CDR3 consists of 15 residues. In DNA form, the CDR3 reads TGTGCCACCAGCAGAGACCAGCGGACTGTCGGGACCCAGTACTTC. Translated, it gives CATSRDQRTVGTQYF. Complete variable domain (other parts from reference TRBV15 and TRBJ2-5): DAMVIQNPRYQVTQFGKPVTLSCSQTLNHNVMYWYQQKSSQAPKLLFHYYDKDFNNEADTPDNFQSRRPNTSFCFLDIRSPGLGDTAMYLCATSRDQRTVGTQYFGPGTRLLVL.

The table lists this clonotype with a count of one. J is TRBJ2-7 and V is TRBV7-6; the D is unclear. Germline values: CDR1 SGHVS, CDR2 FNYEAQ. V shed 1 base and J shed 3 bases, with 13 bases lying between them. The CDR3 is 15 amino acids. The CDR3 is CASSLESGSNYEQYF. CDR3 nucleotide sequence: TGTGCCAGCAGCTTAGAATCCGGCAGCAACTACGAGCAGTACTTC.

This clonotype came up many times. The V call is TRBV7-9, the J call TRBJ2-3; D might be TRBD1 (5 bases). The germline V and J ends were trimmed by 6 bases and 0 bases, with 10 bases remaining between them. The CDR3 consists of 14 residues. Germline V gives CDR1 SEHNR, CDR2 FQNEAQ (reference sequence). The CDR3 is CASSRGVSTDTQYF. DNA for the CDR3: TGTGCCAGCAGTAGGGGTGTCAGCACAGATACGCAGTATTTT.

This clonotype was detected a few times. This rearrangement joins TRBV7-9 to TRBJ1-2; 12 positions agree with TRBD1. The trim removed 6 bases at V and 8 bases at J, leaving 10 bases unmatched. There are 15 residues in the CDR3. Germline-derived CDR1 and CDR2 are SEHNR and FQNEAQ (reference sequence). In DNA form, the CDR3 reads TGTGCCAGCAGAACCGGGACAGGGGGCGCGGCAGGCTACACCTTC. Translation gives CASRTGTGGAAGYTF. The full variable domain, its missing parts supplied by reference TRBV7-9 and TRBJ1-2, is DTGVSQNPRHKITKRGQNVTFRCDPISEHNRLYWYRQTLGQGPEFLTYFQNEAQLEKSRLLSDRFSAERPKGSFSTLEIQRTEQGDSAMYLCASRTGTGGAAGYTFGSGTRLTVV.

The sample holds one count of this clonotype. This CDR3 is missing its conserved last phenylalanine or tryptophan, likely due to a read error. The DNA is omitted, as the CDR3 cannot be located on it reliably, and the CDR3 follows TCRdb's listing. V gene TRBV20-1 combines with J gene TRBJ1-2. Germline loops: CDR1 DFQATT, CDR2 SNEGSKA (reference sequence). The CDR3 spans 17 amino acids, including both terminal residues. The CDR3 spells CSARAPATSPLTMATQS.

This clonotype appeared once. This likely comes from a read error, as the CDR3 has no conserved phenylalanine or tryptophan at its end. The rearrangement joins TRBV7-3 to TRBJ1-1; D remains ambiguous. Trimming removed 5 bases from V and 2 bases from J, with 18 bases in between. Germline V gives CDR1 SGHTA, CDR2 FQGTGA. This CDR3 region has 16 residues. CDR3 in DNA: TGTGCCAGCAGCGTGGAGGCAGGAGGAGTTAACACTGAAGCTTTCCTT. Translating gives CASSVEAGGVNTEAFL.

CDR3 in amino acids: CASRERVSGRRDTGELFF. The DNA of the CDR3 is TGTGCCAGCAGGGAAAGGGTCAGCGGGAGGAGGGACACCGGGGAGCTGTTTTTT. The chain employs TRBV6-5 and TRBJ2-2; TRBD2 matches 9 bases. The trim removed 6 bases at V and 3 bases at J, leaving 14 bases unmatched. Germline V lookup: CDR1 MNHEY, CDR2 SVGAGI. This CDR3 contains 18 residues.

V usage is TRBV7-9 and J usage is TRBJ1-1, with 9 bases fitting TRBD1. Trimming removed 5 bases from V and 9 bases from J; junction bases left unmatched: 4. Germline V CDR1 and CDR2: SEHNR, FQNEAQ (reference sequence). This CDR3 spans 12 amino acids. For the CDR3, the DNA is TGTGCCAGCAGCGGGACAGGGCTGCAAGCTTTCTTT. Translated: CASSGTGLQAFF.

As for this clonotype: Germline and junction disagree at one end, which may indicate a read error. This chain joins TRBV10-3 and TRBJ1-6, with 7 nucleotides matching TRBD1. The CDR3 contains 14 residues. Germline values: CDR1 ENHRY, CDR2 SYGVKD. CDR3 amino acids: CASSWVGGDSPLHF. The DNA of the CDR3 is TGTGCCAGCAGTTGGGTAGGGGGCGACTCACCCCTCCACTTT.

This clonotype was seen at least ten times. The chain carries TRBV7-2 and TRBJ2-7, with D possibly being TRBD1 or TRBD2 (6 bases each). V lost 0 bases to trimming and J lost 2 bases, with 11 bases between them. The CDR3 loop spans 15 amino acids. Germline assignment: CDR1 SGHTA and CDR2 FQGNSA. The CDR3 DNA follows: TGTGCCAGCAGCTTAGCAGGGGGGTCCACCTACGAGCAGTACTTC. This translates into CASSLAGGSTYEQYF. The full variable domain, with the rest looked up from reference TRBV7-2 and TRBJ2-7, is GAGVSQSPSNKVTEKGKDVELRCDPISGHTALYWYRQSLGQGLEFLIYFQGNSAPDKSGLPSDRFSAERTGGSVSTLTIQRTQQEDSAVYLCASSLAGGSTYEQYFGPGTRLTVT.

This clonotype has ten or more counts. V is TRBV2 and J is TRBJ2-7; 11 positions match TRBD2. The CDR3 has 14 residues. V dropped 6 bases and J dropped 2; count of bases not matched to a gene: 3. Germline-derived CDR1 and CDR2 are SNHLY and FYNNEI. The CDR3 DNA is TGTGCCAGCAGGGGGGGACTAGCGGCCTACGAGCAGTACTTC. Its protein product is CASRGGLAAYEQYF.

The chain has TRBV6-5 and TRBJ2-7; 11 nucleotides line up with TRBD1. The CDR3 loop spans 17 amino acids. The junction had 15 bases not matched to a gene; V was cut back by 6 bases and J by 5 bases. Per germline, CDR1 MNHEY and CDR2 SVGAGI. CDR3 residues: CASSLRPSGQGGDEQYF. CDR3 in DNA: TGTGCCAGCAGCCTCCGCCCCTCGGGACAGGGGGGCGACGAGCAGTACTTC.

This clonotype was detected ten times or more. The chain couples TRBV27 to TRBJ1-2, with TRBD1 matching over 10 bases. The trim removed 6 bases at V and 5 bases at J, leaving 6 bases unmatched. The CDR3 is 14 residues long. Germline V gene sequence: CDR1 MNHEY, CDR2 SMNVEV (reference sequence). The CDR3 loop reads CASSSDRGDYGYTF. The CDR3 coding sequence is TGTGCCAGCAGCTCGGACAGGGGGGATTATGGCTACACCTTC.

The chain couples TRBV10-3 to TRBJ2-5; 9 bases align to TRBD1. This CDR3 contains 13 residues. CDR1 is ENHRY, CDR2 SYGVKD, per germline. Germline trimming cut 7 bases from V and 4 bases from J; bases unmatched to any gene: 4. The CDR3 nucleotides are TGTGCCATCAACCGGGACAGGGCAGAGACCCAGTACTTC. It translates to CAINRDRAETQYF.

The table lists this clonotype with many counts. The CDR3 DNA reads as TGCGCCAGCAGCCAAGCCTTGAACAGGGGCCTAGTGGGCACTGAAGCTTTCTTT. Residues: CASSQALNRGLVGTEAFF. The chain uses TRBV4-1 and TRBJ1-1; TRBD1 agrees at 7 bases. J gave up 4 bases and V 1 base, and 15 bases lay outside the gene matches. This CDR3 is built from 18 residues. Germline V gene lookup returns CDR1 MGHRA and CDR2 YSYEKL.

The rearrangement uses TRBV7-4 and TRBJ1-2; perhaps TRBD1 as D (5 bases). The V end lost 6 bases, the J end lost 3 bases, and 14 bases lay between the germline ends. CDR1 SGHVT and CDR2 SQSDAQ come from the germline V gene. The CDR3 is 14 residues long. The CDR3 nucleotides read TGTGCCAGCAGTCCGATCAGACAGTACTATGGCTACACCTTC. It specifies CASSPIRQYYGYTF.

The V and J genes are TRBV7-3 and TRBJ2-7; weak D call: TRBD1 (6 bases). The V end lost 0 bases, the J end lost 6 bases, and 9 bases lay between the germline ends. Germline V gene lookup returns CDR1 SGHTA and CDR2 FQGTGA. This CDR3 contains 13 residues. The CDR3 sequence: CASSLTRGAEQYF. DNA of the CDR3: TGTGCCAGCAGCTTAACCAGGGGCGCCGAGCAGTACTTC.

The table lists this clonotype with a few counts. The chain has TRBV20-1 and TRBJ2-2, with 14 nucleotides matching TRBD2. The length of the CDR3 is 17 residues. In germline, CDR1 is DFQATT, CDR2 SNEGSKA (reference sequence). The ends lost 5 bases at V and 6 bases at J; junction bases unmatched: 11. CDR3 residues: CSASRTSGRTRAGELFF. The CDR3, as DNA: TGCAGTGCTTCCAGGACTAGCGGGAGGACCAGGGCCGGGGAGCTGTTTTTT.